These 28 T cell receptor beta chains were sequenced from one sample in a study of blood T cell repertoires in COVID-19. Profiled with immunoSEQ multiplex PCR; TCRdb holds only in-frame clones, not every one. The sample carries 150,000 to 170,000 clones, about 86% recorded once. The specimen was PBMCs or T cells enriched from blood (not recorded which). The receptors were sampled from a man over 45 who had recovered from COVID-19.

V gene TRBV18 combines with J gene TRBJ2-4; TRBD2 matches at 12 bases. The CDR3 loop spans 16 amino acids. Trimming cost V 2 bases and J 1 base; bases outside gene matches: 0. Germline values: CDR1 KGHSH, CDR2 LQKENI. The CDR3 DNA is TGTGCCAGCTCACCAGGACTAGCGGGGGCCAAAAACATTCAGTACTTC. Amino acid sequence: CASSPGLAGAKNIQYF.

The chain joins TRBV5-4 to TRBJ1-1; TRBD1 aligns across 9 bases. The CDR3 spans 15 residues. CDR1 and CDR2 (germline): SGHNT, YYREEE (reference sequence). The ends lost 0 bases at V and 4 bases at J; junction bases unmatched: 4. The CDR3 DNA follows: TGTGCCAGCAGCTTGGCAAAGACAGGGGGCACTGAAGCTTTCTTT. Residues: CASSLAKTGGTEAFF.

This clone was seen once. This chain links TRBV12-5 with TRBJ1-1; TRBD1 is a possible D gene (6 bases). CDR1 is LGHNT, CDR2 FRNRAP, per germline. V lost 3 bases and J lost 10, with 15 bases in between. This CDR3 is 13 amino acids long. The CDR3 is CASGLQGPGGAFF. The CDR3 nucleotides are TGTGCTAGTGGTTTACAGGGTCCTGGTGGAGCTTTCTTT.

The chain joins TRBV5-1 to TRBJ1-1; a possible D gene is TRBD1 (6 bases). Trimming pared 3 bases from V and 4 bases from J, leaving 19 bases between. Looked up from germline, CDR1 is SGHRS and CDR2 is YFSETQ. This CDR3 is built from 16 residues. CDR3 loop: CASSSVAGAGVTEAFF. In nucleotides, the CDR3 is TGCGCCAGCAGCTCGGTGGCAGGGGCAGGGGTCACTGAAGCTTTCTTT.

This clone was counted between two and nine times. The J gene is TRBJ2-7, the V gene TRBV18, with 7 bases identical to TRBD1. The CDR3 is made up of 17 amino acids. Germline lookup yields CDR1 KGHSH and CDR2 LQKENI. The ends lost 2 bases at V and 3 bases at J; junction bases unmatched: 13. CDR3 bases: TGTGCCAGCTCACCAACTGGCCGGGACAGAGGTCACTACGAGCAGTACTTC. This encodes CASSPTGRDRGHYEQYF.

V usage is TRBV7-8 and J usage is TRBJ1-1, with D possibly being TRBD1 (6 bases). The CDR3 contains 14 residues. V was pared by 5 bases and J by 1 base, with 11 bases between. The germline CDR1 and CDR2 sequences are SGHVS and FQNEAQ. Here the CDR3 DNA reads TGTGCCAGCAGCCCAAGAGGGGGGAACACTGAAGCTTTCTTT. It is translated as CASSPRGGNTEAFF.

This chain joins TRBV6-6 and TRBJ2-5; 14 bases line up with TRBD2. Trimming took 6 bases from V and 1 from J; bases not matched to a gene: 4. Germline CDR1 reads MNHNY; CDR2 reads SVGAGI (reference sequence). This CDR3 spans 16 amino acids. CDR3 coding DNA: TGTGCCAGCAGGCCCGGGACTAGCGGGGGCCAAGAGACCCAGTACTTC. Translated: CASRPGTSGGQETQYF.

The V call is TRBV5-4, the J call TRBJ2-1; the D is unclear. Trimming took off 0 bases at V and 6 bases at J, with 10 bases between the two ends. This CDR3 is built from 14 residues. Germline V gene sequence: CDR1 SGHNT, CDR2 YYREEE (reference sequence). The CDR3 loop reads CASSLGQVGNEQFF. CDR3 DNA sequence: TGTGCCAGCAGCTTGGGGCAGGTTGGCAATGAGCAGTTCTTC.

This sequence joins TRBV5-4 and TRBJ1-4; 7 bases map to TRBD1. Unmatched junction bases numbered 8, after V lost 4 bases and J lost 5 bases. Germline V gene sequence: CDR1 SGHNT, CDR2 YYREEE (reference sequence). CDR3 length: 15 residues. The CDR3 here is CASSGAGTVNEKLFF. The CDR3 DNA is TGTGCCAGCAGCGGCGCCGGGACAGTAAATGAAAAACTGTTTTTT. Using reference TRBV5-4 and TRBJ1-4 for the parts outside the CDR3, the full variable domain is ETGVTQSPTHLIKTRGQQVTLRCSSQSGHNTVSWYQQALGQGPQFIFQYYREEENGRGNFPPRFSGLQFPNYSSELNVNALELDDSALYLCASSGAGTVNEKLFFGSGTQLSVL.

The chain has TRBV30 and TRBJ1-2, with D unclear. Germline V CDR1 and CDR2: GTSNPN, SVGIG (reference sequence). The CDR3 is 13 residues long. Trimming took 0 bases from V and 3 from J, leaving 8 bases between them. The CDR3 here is CAWSVSGHYGYTF. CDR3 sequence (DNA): TGTGCCTGGAGTGTCAGCGGACACTATGGCTACACCTTC.

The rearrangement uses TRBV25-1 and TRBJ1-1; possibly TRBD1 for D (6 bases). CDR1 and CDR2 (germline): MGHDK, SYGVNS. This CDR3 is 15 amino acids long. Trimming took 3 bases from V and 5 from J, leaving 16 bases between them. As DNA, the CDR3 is TGTGCCAGCAGTGACTGGGGGCGACGTTCAACTGAAGCTTTCTTT. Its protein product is CASSDWGRRSTEAFF.

CDR3 in DNA: TGCGCCAGCAGCTTGGCGGCCCAGGCACCCAATGGCTACACCTTC. It yields the protein CASSLAAQAPNGYTF. The chain carries TRBV5-1 and TRBJ1-2; no clear D. The germline V and J ends were trimmed by 0 bases and 6 bases, with 15 bases remaining between them. Germline V lookup: CDR1 SGHRS, CDR2 YFSETQ. The CDR3 is 15 amino acids.

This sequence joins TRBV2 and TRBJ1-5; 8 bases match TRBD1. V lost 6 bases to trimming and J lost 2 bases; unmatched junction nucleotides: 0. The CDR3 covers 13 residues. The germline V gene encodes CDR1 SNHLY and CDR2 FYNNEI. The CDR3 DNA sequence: TGTGCCAGCAGACAGGGGGGCAATCAGCCCCAGCATTTT. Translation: CASRQGGNQPQHF.

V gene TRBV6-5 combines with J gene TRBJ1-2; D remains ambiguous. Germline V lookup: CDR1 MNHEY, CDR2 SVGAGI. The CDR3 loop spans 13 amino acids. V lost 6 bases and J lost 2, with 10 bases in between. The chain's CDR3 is CASRVDTNYGYTF. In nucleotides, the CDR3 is TGTGCCAGCAGAGTAGACACAAACTATGGCTACACCTTC.

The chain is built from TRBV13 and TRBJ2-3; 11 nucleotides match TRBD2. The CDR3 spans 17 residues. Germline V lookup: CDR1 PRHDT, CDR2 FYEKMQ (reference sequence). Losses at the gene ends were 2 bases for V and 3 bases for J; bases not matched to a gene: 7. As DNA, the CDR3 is TGTGCCAGCAGCTTACGTTCTAGCGGGGGGACTACAGATACGCAGTATTTT. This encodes CASSLRSSGGTTDTQYF.

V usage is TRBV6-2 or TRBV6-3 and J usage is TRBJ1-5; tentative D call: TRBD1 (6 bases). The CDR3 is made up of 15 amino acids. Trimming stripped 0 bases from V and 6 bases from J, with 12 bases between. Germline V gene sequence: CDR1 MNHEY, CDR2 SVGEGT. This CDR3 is CASSYSTGIGQPQHF. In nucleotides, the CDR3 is TGTGCCAGCAGTTACTCTACAGGGATCGGTCAGCCCCAGCATTTT.

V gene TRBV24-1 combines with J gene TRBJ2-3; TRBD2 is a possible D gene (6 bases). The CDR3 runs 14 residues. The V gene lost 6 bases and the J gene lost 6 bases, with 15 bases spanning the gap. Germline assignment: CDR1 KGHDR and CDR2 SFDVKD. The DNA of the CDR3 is TGTGCCACCAGTCGAAGCCAGGGAGGCGATACGCAGTATTTT. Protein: CATSRSQGGDTQYF.

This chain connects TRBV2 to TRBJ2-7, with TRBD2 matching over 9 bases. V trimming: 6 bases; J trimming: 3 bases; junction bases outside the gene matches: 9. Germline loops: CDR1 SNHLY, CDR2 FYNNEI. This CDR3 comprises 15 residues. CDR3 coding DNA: TGTGCCAGCAGGCGAACGGCTAGCGGGATCTACGAGCAGTACTTC. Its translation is CASRRTASGIYEQYF.

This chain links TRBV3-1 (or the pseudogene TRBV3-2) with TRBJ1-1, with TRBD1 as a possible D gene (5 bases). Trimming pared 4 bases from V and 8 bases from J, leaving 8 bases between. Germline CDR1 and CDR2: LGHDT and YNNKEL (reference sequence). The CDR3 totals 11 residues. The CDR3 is CASSRAGEAFF. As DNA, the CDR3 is TGTGCCAGCAGCCGGGCAGGGGAAGCTTTCTTT.

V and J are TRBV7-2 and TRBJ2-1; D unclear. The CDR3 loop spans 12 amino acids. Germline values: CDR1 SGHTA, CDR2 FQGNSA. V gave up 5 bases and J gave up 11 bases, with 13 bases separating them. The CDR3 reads CASSPLQDQQFF. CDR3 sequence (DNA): TGTGCCAGCAGCCCTCTTCAGGATCAGCAGTTCTTC.

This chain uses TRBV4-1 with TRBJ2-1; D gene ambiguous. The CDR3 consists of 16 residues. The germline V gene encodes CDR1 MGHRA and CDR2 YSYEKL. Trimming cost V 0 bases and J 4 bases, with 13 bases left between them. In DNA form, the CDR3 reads TGCGCCAGCAGCCAAGAACCTCGGGTTCGGTACAATGAGCAGTTCTTC. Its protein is CASSQEPRVRYNEQFF.

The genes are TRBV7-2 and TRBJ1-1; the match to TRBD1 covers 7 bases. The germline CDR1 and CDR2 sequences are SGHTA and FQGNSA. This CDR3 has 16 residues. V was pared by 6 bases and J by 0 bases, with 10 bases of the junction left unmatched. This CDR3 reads CASRITGTDMNTEAFF. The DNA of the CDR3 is TGTGCCAGCAGAATAACCGGGACAGACATGAACACTGAAGCTTTCTTT.

The CDR3 region is CASSLGSGETQYF. CDR3 DNA sequence: TGTGCCAGCAGCTTAGGGAGTGGGGAGACCCAGTACTTC. V is TRBV7-2 and J is TRBJ2-5; D not resolved. The germline V and J ends were trimmed by 1 base and 5 bases, with 8 bases remaining between them. CDR1 SGHTA and CDR2 FQGNSA come from the germline V gene. The CDR3 contains 13 residues.

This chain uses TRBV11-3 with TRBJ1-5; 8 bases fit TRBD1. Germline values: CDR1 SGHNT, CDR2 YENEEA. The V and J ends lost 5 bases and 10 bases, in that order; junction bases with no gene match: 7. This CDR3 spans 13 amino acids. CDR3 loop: CASSAGGANPQHF. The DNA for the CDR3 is TGTGCCAGCAGCGCAGGGGGCGCGAATCCCCAGCATTTT.

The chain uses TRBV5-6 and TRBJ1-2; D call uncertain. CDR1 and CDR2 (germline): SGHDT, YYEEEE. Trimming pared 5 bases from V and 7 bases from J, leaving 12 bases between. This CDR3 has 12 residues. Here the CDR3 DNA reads TGTGCCAGCAGATCAATTGAGTTTGGCTACACCTTC. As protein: CASRSIEFGYTF.

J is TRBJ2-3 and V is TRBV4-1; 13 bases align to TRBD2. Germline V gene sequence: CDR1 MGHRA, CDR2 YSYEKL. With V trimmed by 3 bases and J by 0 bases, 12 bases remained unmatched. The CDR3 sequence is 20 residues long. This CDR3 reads CASSHPGLAGKLVSTDTQYF. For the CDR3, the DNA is TGCGCCAGCAGCCATCCGGGACTAGCGGGGAAATTGGTCAGCACAGATACGCAGTATTTT.

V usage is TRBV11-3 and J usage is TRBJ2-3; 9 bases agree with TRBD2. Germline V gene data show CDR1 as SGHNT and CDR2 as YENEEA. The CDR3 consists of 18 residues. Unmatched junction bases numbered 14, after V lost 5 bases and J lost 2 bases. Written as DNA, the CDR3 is TGTGCCAGCAGCCCACGGATCTGGATAGCGGGGGCCACAGATACGCAGTATTTT. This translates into CASSPRIWIAGATDTQYF.

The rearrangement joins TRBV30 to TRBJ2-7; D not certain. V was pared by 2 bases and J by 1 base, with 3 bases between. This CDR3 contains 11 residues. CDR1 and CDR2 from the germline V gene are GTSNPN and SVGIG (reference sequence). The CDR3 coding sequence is TGTGCCTGGAGTATATCCTACGAGCAGTACTTC. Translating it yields CAWSISYEQYF.